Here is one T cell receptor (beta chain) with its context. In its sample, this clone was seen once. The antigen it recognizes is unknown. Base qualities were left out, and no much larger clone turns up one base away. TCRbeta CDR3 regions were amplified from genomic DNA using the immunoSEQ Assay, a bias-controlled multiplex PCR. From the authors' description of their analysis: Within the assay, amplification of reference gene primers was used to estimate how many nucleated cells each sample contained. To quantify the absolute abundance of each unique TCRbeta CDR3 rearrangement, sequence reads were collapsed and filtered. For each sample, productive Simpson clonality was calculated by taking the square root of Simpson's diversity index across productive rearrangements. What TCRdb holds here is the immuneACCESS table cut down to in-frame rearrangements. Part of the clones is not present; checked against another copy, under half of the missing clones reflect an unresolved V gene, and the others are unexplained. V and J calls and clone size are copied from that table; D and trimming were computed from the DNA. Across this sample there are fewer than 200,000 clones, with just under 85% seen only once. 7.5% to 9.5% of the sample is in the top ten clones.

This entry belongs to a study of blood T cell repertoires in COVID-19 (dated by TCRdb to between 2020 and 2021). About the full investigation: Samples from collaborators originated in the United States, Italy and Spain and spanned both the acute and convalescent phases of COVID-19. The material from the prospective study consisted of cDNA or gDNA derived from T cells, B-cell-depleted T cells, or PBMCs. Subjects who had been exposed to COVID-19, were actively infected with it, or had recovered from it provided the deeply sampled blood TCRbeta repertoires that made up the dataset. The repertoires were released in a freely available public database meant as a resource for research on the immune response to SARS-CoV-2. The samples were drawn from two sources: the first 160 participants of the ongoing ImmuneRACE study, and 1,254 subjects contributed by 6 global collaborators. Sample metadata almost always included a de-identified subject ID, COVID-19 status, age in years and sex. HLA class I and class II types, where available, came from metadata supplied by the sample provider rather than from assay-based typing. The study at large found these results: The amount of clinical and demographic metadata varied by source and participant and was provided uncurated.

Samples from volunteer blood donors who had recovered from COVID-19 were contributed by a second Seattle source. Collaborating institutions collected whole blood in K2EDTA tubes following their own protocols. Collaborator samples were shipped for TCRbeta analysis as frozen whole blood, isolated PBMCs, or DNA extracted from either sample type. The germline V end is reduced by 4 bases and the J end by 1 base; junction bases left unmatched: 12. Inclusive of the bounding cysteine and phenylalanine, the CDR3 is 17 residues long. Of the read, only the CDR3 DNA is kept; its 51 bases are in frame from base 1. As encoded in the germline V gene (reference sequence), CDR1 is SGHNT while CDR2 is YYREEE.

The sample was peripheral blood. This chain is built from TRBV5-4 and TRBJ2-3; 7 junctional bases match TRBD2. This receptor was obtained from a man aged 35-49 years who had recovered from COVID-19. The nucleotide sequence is TGTGCCAGCAGCCCCGAGTCAGCGGGACCCCGCACAGATACGCAGTATTTT. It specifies CASSPESAGPRTDTQYF.